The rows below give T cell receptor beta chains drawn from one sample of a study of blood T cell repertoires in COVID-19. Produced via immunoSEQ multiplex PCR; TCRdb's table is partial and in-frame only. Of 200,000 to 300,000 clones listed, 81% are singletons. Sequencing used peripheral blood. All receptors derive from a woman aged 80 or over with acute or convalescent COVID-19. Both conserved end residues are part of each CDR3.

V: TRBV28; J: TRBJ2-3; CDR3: CASSSPSTDTQYF
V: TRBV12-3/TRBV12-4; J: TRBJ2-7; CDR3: CASGVSRVHEQYF
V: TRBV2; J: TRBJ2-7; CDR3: CASSEYSGRAGQYF
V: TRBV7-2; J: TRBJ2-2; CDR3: CASSFVSNTGELFF
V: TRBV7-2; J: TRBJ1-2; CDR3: CASSPFSPVAENYGYTF
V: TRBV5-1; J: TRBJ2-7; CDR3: CASSFVGVQYEQYF
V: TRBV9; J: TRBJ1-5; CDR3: CASSARGQGQPQHF
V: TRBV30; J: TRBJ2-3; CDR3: CAWRLAGGPDTQYF
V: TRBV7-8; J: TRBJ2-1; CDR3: CASSTDRGTLGFF
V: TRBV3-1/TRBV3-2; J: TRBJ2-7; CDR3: CASSSPRAYEQYF
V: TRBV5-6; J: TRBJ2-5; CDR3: CASSLRNTQETQYF
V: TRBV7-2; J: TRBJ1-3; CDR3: CASSLVTGAGNTIYF
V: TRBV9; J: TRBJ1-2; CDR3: CASSPVDGRMGYTF
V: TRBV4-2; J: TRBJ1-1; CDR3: CASSQESSRYRDRGSATEAFF
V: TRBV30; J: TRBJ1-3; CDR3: CAWSVNRAGNTIYF
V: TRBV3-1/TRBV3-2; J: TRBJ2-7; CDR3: CASSPLGQAYEQYF
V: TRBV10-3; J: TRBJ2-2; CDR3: CAIYRQTHGLIPGELFF
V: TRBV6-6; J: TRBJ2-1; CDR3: CASRSTGGPYNEQFF
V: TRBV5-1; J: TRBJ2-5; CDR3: CASSSSSSLTGTQYF
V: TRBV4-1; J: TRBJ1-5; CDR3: CASRSGQGHQPQHF
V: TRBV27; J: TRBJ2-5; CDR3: CASSFKGGPLPIQETQYF
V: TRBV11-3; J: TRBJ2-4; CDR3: CASSPRGGGKNIQYF
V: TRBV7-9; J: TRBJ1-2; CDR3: CASSLHELNYGYTF
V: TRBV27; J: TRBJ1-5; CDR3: CASSLYGPYQPQHF
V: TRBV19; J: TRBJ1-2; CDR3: CASSTRVRRDGYTF
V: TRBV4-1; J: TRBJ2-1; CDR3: CASSQEVGTGADNEQFF